This TCR beta chain is drawn from a study of cytomegalovirus exposure and HLA in healthy donors. Only one count was recorded for this clone. Its target is not known. The protocol was immunoSEQ multiplex PCR, while the TCRdb copy is restricted to in-frame clones and leaves out a portion. The sample includes fewer than 400,000 clones, around 90% of them seen just once. Germline V gene lookup returns CDR1 SGHVS and CDR2 FNYEAQ. Trimming stripped 1 base from V and 2 bases from J, with 9 bases between. CDR3 length: 14 residues. Study results and limitations: Among TCR sequences, most were rare, though some public TCRs appeared in many donors. Investigators reported 150 to 200 TCR beta chains as tied to cytomegalovirus. Using the classifier, cytomegalovirus status was reportedly diagnosed with high specificity and sensitivity. In vitro checks showed that three CMV-associated chains really do target CMV antigens.

The sample consisted of PBMCs. The TCR was taken from a man between 25 and 39 years old in good health and CMV-seronegative. This sequence joins TRBV7-6 and TRBJ2-7; possible D gene TRBD2, 7 bases. The DNA of the CDR3 is TGTGCCAGCAGCTTAGGCGGGGGCGCCTACGAGCAGTACTTC. This gives the protein CASSLGGGAYEQYF.